This section outlines one TCR beta chain sequence together with its context. Trimming removed 1 base at V and 11 bases at J, with 6 bases between. Germline V gives CDR1 SGHVS, CDR2 FQNEAQ. The CDR3 spans 12 residues. These data come from a study of early T cells in non-severe SARS-CoV-2 infection. One entry per CDR3 protein results from TCRdb running MiXCR on the 5' RACE reads. The data show about 60,000 distinct CDR3 sequences, 8.9% seen once. The chain has TRBV7-8 and TRBJ1-6; no reliable D call. The sequence came from an adult who was a healthcare worker with PCR-confirmed SARS-CoV-2 infection or an uninfected control (not recorded which). Material for sequencing was whole blood. In DNA form, the CDR3 reads TGTGCCAGCAGCTTAGTTAAGACACCCCTCCACTTT. Amino acid sequence: CASSLVKTPLHF.